This T cell receptor beta chain appears in the sequencing data of a study of cytomegalovirus exposure and HLA in healthy donors. Study-level background: A previous analysis identified approximately 110 million unique TCR beta sequences derived from roughly 180 million T cells.

With regard to this clone: The antigen is unknown.

This CDR3 has 19 residues. Overall study results and limits: Researchers counted around 170 TCR beta chains as cytomegalovirus-associated.

60 Vbeta and 13 Jbeta primers were used in PCR. Some clones are missing from TCRdb's copy, which holds only in-frame ones; the method was immunoSEQ multiplex PCR. The table lists about 55,000 clones, about 84% of them singletons. The sequence derives from a man between 25 and 39 years old in good health and CMV-seronegative. Material for sequencing was PBMCs. This chain uses TRBV21-1 with TRBJ2-7; the DNA was not used to check the table's D call, TRBD2. TRBV21-1 is classified as a pseudogene. DNA for the CDR3: TGTGCCAGCAGCAAATTGGGGACTAGCGGGGAAACGGGTTCCTACGAGCAGTACTTC. Protein product: CASSKLGTSGETGSYEQYF.